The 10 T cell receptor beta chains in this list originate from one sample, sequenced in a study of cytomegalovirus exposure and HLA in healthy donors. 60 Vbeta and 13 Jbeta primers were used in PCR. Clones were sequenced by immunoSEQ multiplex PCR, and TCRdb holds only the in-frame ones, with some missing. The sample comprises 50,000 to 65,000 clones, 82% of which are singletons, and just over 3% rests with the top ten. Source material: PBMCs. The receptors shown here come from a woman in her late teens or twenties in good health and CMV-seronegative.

CDR3 in DNA: TGTGCCAGCAGCTTGACGGACAGCACCGGGGAGCTGTTTTTT. Its translation: CASSLTDSTGELFF. The chain uses TRBV5-4 and TRBJ2-2, with D possibly being TRBD1 (6 bases). Germline lookup yields CDR1 SGHNT and CDR2 YYREEE (reference sequence). Trimming pared 1 base from V and 4 bases from J, leaving 8 bases between. CDR3 size: 14 residues.

DNA for the CDR3: TGCAGCGGCCGACAGGGCGACGGCACTGAAGCTTTCTTT. Amino acid sequence: CSGRQGDGTEAFF. The chain uses TRBV29-1 and TRBJ1-1, with 7 bases fitting TRBD1. This CDR3 comprises 13 residues. Trimming cost V 7 bases and J 4 bases; bases outside gene matches: 9. Germline-derived CDR1 and CDR2 are SQVTM and ANQGSEA.

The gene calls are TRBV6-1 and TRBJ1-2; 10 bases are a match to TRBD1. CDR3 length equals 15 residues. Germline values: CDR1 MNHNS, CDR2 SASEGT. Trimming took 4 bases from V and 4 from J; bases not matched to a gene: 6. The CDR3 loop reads CASSGDRGPGYGYTF. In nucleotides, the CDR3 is TGTGCCAGCAGTGGAGACAGGGGGCCGGGCTATGGCTACACCTTC.

The CDR3 spells CSADSMNYGYTF. CDR3 nucleotides: TGCAGCGCGGACAGCATGAACTATGGCTACACCTTC. The chain employs TRBV29-1 and TRBJ1-2; tentative D call: TRBD1 (6 bases). Germline V CDR1 and CDR2: SQVTM, ANQGSEA. The V and J ends lost 7 bases and 2 bases respectively, with 11 bases between them. The CDR3 has 12 residues.

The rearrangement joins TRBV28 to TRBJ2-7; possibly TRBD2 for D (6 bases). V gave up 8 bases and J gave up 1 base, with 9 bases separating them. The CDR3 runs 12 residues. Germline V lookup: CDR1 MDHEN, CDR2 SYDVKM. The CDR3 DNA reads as TGTGCCAGCGGGACTCATTCCTACGAGCAGTACTTC. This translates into CASGTHSYEQYF.

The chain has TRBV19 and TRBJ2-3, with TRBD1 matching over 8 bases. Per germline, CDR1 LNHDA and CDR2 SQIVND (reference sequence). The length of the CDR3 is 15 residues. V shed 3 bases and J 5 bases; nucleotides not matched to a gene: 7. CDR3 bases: TGTGCCAGTAGTATTCAGGGGGCCGAAGGAGATACGCAGTATTTT. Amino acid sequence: CASSIQGAEGDTQYF.

The CDR3 DNA sequence: TGTGCCAGCAGCCTACTGACTAGCGGGAGGTCGCGGGAGCTGTTTTTT. Translated, it gives CASSLLTSGRSRELFF. The chain links TRBV4-2 to TRBJ2-2; 13 bases align to TRBD2. Germline CDR1 is LGHNA and CDR2 is YNFKEQ. The V segment lost 4 bases and the J segment 9 bases; nucleotides outside the gene matches: 8. CDR3 size: 16 residues.

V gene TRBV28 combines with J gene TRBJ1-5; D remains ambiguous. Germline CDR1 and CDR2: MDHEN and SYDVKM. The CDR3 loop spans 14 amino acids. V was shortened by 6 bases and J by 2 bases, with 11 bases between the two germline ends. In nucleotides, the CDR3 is TGTGCCAGCAGCTTAGGGCCTGGCAATCAGCCCCAGCATTTT. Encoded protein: CASSLGPGNQPQHF.

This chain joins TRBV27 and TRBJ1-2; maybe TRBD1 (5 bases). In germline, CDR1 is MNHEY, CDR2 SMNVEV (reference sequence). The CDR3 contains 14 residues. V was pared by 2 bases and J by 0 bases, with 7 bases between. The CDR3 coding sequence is TGTGCCAGCAGTTTAAGCAGGGCTAACTATGGCTACACCTTC. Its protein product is CASSLSRANYGYTF.

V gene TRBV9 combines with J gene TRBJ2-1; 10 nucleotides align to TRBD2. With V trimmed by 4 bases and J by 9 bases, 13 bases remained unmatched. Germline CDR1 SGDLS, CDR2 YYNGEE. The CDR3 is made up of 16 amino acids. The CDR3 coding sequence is TGTGCCAGCAGCCCCCCCGCTAGCGGGAGTGGGGGTGAGCAGTTCTTC. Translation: CASSPPASGSGGEQFF.